One sample yielded the 17 T cell receptor beta chains listed below, sequenced in a study of blood T cell repertoires in COVID-19. Assay: immunoSEQ multiplex PCR; the TCRdb copy retains only in-frame clones and omits some. The table includes about 300,000 clones, approximately 84% detected once. Sample: peripheral blood. These receptors all stem from a human donor with COVID-19, enrolled during active disease. The donor label of this sample is uncertain.

This chain links TRBV30 with TRBJ1-3, with 7 bases identical to TRBD1. The trim removed 5 bases at V and 2 bases at J, leaving 3 bases unmatched. Germline CDR1 reads GTSNPN; CDR2 reads SVGIG (reference sequence). CDR3 size: 13 residues. For the CDR3, the DNA is TGTGCCTGGTCTGACAGGGCTGGAAACACCATATATTTT. Its translation is CAWSDRAGNTIYF.

The chain joins TRBV3-1 (or the pseudogene TRBV3-2) to TRBJ1-1; D is unclear. The length of the CDR3 is 12 residues. Germline CDR1 and CDR2: LGHDT and YNNKEL (reference sequence). The V gene lost 8 bases and the J gene lost 5 bases, with 12 bases spanning the gap. The CDR3, as DNA: TGTGCCAGCGGCGGCAGTGGTACTGAAGCTTTCTTT. It specifies CASGGSGTEAFF.

The chain links TRBV19 to TRBJ2-7; TRBD2 might be the D (5 bases). The germline gives CDR1 LNHDA, CDR2 SQIVND (reference sequence). This CDR3 has 13 amino acids. The V end was cut by 0 bases, the J end by 6 bases, with 9 bases between. CDR3 bases: TGTGCCAGTAGTATAGATCGGGGTGTCGAGCAGTACTTC. Translating it yields CASSIDRGVEQYF.

The rearrangement links TRBV19 to TRBJ1-2, with TRBD1 matching 7 bases. With 4 bases clipped from V and 4 bases from J, the junction kept 6 bases outside the gene matches. The CDR3 runs to 14 residues. Germline V gene lookup returns CDR1 LNHDA and CDR2 SQIVND (reference sequence). CDR3: CASSTTRDSYGYTF. For the CDR3, the DNA is TGTGCCAGTAGTACAACCCGGGACAGCTATGGCTACACCTTC.

The CDR3 sequence is CASSQEGDSGNTIYF. DNA for the CDR3: TGTGCCAGCAGCCAAGAAGGGGACTCTGGAAACACCATATATTTT. The chain has TRBV4-2 and TRBJ1-3, with D tentatively TRBD1 (5 bases). Germline CDR1 reads LGHNA; CDR2 reads YNFKEQ. This CDR3 spans 15 amino acids. V shed 0 bases and J shed 0 bases, with 6 bases lying between them.

The chain joins TRBV10-3 to TRBJ2-3; TRBD1 is a possible D gene (6 bases). This CDR3 contains 15 residues. Trimming left V 3 bases short and J 1 base short, with 11 bases between. Germline values: CDR1 ENHRY, CDR2 SYGVKD. The DNA of the CDR3 is TGTGCCATCAGTGAATACAGGGACGGCACAGATACGCAGTATTTT. It yields the protein CAISEYRDGTDTQYF.

This chain uses TRBV28 with TRBJ1-1; D not certain. The V gene lost 3 bases and the J gene lost 1 base, with 6 bases spanning the gap. The CDR3 is made up of 13 amino acids. CDR1 and CDR2 from the germline V gene are MDHEN and SYDVKM. The CDR3 here is CASSFSRNTEAFF. Here the CDR3 DNA reads TGTGCCAGCAGTTTTAGCAGGAACACTGAAGCTTTCTTT.

The genes are TRBV5-1 and TRBJ1-5; D uncertain. Germline CDR1 is SGHRS and CDR2 is YFSETQ. The germline V and J ends were trimmed by 2 bases and 0 bases, with 3 bases remaining between them. The CDR3 spans 13 residues. CDR3 sequence reads: CASSFGSNQPQHF. DNA for the CDR3: TGCGCCAGCAGCTTCGGTAGCAATCAGCCCCAGCATTTT.

This chain uses TRBV7-2 with TRBJ2-5; TRBD1 agrees at 10 bases. The germline V gene encodes CDR1 SGHTA and CDR2 FQGNSA. The ends lost 1 base at V and 5 bases at J; junction bases unmatched: 7. The CDR3 consists of 16 residues. The CDR3 here is CASSLVGTGVTETQYF. DNA of the CDR3: TGTGCCAGCAGCTTAGTCGGGACAGGGGTCACGGAGACCCAGTACTTC.

Here the CDR3 DNA reads TGCGCCAGCAGCTTGGTTTTAGCGGGCACAGATACGCAGTATTTT. Translated: CASSLVLAGTDTQYF. This chain connects TRBV5-1 to TRBJ2-3; tentatively, D is TRBD2 (6 bases). This CDR3 spans 15 amino acids. Germline V CDR1 and CDR2: SGHRS, YFSETQ. Trimming left V 0 bases short and J 1 base short, with 9 bases between.

The rearrangement uses TRBV19 and TRBJ1-1, with 9 bases fitting TRBD1. From germline, CDR1 is LNHDA and CDR2 SQIVND (reference sequence). With V trimmed by 5 bases and J by 2 bases, 18 bases remained unmatched. CDR3 length equals 19 residues. The CDR3 nucleotides are TGTGCCAGTAGTTCCAACCGGGACAGGGCCTTGATTGGAAACACTGAAGCTTTCTTT. Its translation: CASSSNRDRALIGNTEAFF. The full variable domain, in which reference TRBV19 and TRBJ1-1 provide the parts outside the CDR3, is DGGITQSPKYLFRKEGQNVTLSCEQNLNHDAMYWYRQDPGQGLRLIYYSQIVNDFQKGDIAEGYSVSREKKESFPLTVTSAQKNPTAFYLCASSSNRDRALIGNTEAFFGQGTRLTVV.

V and J are TRBV5-1 and TRBJ2-7; a weak D match, TRBD2 (6 bases). CDR3 length: 15 residues. CDR1 SGHRS and CDR2 YFSETQ come from the germline V gene. V lost 0 bases, J lost 7 bases, and 17 bases lay in between. CDR3 coding DNA: TGCGCCAGCAGCTTGGACCCGGCTAGCGCGAGTGAGCAGTACTTC. Residues: CASSLDPASASEQYF.

This clone was seen a few times. This CDR3 reads CASSQDPYTDTQYF. CDR3 nucleotides: TGCGCCAGCAGCCAAGACCCCTACACAGATACGCAGTATTTT. The gene calls are TRBV4-3 and TRBJ2-3; D gene ambiguous. The CDR3 extends over 14 amino acids. Trimming shortened V by 0 bases and J by 2 bases, and 6 bases separated the two germline ends. Germline V gene data show CDR1 as LGHNA and CDR2 as YSLEER.

The V and J genes are TRBV19 and TRBJ2-7; maybe TRBD2 (6 bases). CDR3 length equals 15 residues. Trimming left V 4 bases short and J 4 bases short, with 17 bases between. The V gene's germline CDR1 is LNHDA and CDR2 SQIVND (reference sequence). CDR3 loop: CASSTPGLHSYEQYF. The CDR3 nucleotides read TGTGCCAGTAGTACCCCGGGACTCCATTCATACGAGCAGTACTTC.

V and J are TRBV2 and TRBJ1-1, with TRBD1 matching over 9 bases. V lost 11 bases, J lost 3 bases, and 10 bases stayed unmatched. The CDR3 is made up of 14 amino acids. The germline V gene encodes CDR1 SNHLY and CDR2 FYNNEI. DNA for the CDR3: TGTGCCGCGGGGGGAAGGACAGGGGACACTGAAGCTTTCTTT. Its protein is CAAGGRTGDTEAFF.

This chain uses TRBV27 with TRBJ2-1, with 12 bases matching TRBD2. The CDR3 spans 14 residues. The ends lost 3 bases at V and 12 bases at J; junction bases unmatched: 6. Germline lookup yields CDR1 MNHEY and CDR2 SMNVEV (reference sequence). The CDR3 reads CASSFLAGGSWQFF. CDR3 coding DNA: TGTGCCAGCAGTTTCCTAGCGGGAGGGTCTTGGCAGTTCTTC.

This clone showed up just a few times. The chain recombines TRBV9 with TRBJ2-2; D not certain. The CDR3 extends over 13 amino acids. Germline V gene data show CDR1 as SGDLS and CDR2 as YYNGEE. The V gene lost 3 bases and the J gene lost 4 bases, with 7 bases spanning the gap. CDR3 DNA: TGTGCCAGCAGCGCCCGGGTCACCGGGGAGCTGTTTTTT. Its protein product is CASSARVTGELFF.